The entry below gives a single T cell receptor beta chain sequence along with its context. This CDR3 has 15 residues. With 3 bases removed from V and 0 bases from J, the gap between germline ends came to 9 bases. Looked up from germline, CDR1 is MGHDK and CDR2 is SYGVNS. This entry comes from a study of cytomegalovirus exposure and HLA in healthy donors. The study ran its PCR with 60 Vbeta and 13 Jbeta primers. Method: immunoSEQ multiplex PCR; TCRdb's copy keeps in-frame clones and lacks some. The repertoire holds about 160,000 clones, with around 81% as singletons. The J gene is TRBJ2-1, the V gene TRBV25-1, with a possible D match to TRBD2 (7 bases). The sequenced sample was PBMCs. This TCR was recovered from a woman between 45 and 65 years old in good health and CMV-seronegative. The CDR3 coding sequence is TGTGCCAGCAGTGAGGGAGGGGGCTCCTACAATGAGCAGTTCTTC. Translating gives CASSEGGGSYNEQFF. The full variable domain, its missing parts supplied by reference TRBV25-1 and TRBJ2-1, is EADIYQTPRYLVIGTGKKITLECSQTMGHDKMYWYQQDPGMELHLIHYSYGVNSTEKGDLSSESTVSRIRTEHFPLTLESARPSHTSQYLCASSEGGGSYNEQFFGPGTRLTVL.